A selection of T cell receptor beta chains follows, all from one sample in a study of T cells in Graves' hyperthyroidism and ophthalmopathy. A single record per CDR3 protein comes from TCRdb applying MiXCR to the multiplex PCR reads. The sample has fewer than 450,000 distinct CDR3 sequences; roughly 17% are singletons. Sequencing input: blood. Receptors were obtained from a woman under 40 with Graves' hyperthyroidism that later progressed to Graves' ophthalmopathy. CDR3s include the opening cysteine and the closing phenylalanine or tryptophan. A D gene is named only where the DNA matches it firmly. The size of a clone is reported for some rows only, either as once, few or many, or as a class for expanded clones.

TRBJ2-5 | TRBD2 | TRBV12-3/TRBV12-4 | many | TGTGCCAGCAGTTTGTTAGCTAGCGGGTACATTCGTTGGGGGTGGGAGACCCAGTACTTC | CASSLLASGYIRWGWETQYF
TRBJ2-7 | NA | TRBV10-3 | many | TGTGCCATCAGCAAGGGGGGGTTCGACGAGCAGTACTTC | CAISKGGFDEQYF
TRBJ1-2 | TRBD1 | TRBV5-5 | many | TGTGCCAGCAGCGCTGACAGGGGGCTCAACTATGGCTACACCTTC | CASSADRGLNYGYTF
TRBJ2-5 | TRBD2 | TRBV20-1 | NA | TGCAGTGCTAGAGATCATTCAGCTAGCGGGGGGAAGACCCAGTACTTC | CSARDHSASGGKTQYF
TRBJ2-7 | TRBD1 | TRBV5-1 | many | TGCGCCAGCAGCCCACAGGGGGACTCCTACGAGCAGTACTTC | CASSPQGDSYEQYF
TRBJ2-7 | NA | TRBV30 | many | TGTGCCTGGAGTTATACAGGGCCCTACGAGCAGTACTTC | CAWSYTGPYEQYF
TRBJ1-1 | NA | TRBV5-1 | NA | TGCGCCAGCAGGGGGGGCGGAATGAACACTGAAGCTTTCTTT | CASRGGGMNTEAFF
TRBJ2-2 | TRBD1 | TRBV6-1 | many | TGTGCCAGCAGTGAATTGGGACAGGGGTCCGGGGAGCTGTTTTTT | CASSELGQGSGELFF
TRBJ2-2 | TRBD1 | TRBV4-1 | few | TGCGCCAGCAGCCAACCATCGACAGGGGGTTGGGCCGGGGAGCTGTTTTTT | CASSQPSTGGWAGELFF
TRBJ2-5 | NA | TRBV7-2 | many | TGTGCCAGCAGCTTGTACGGCACGACTAGTGGAGAGACCCAGTACTTC | CASSLYGTTSGETQYF
TRBJ1-5 | NA | TRBV7-6 | few | TGTGCCAGCAGCTTAGTCCCGAATCAGCCCCAGCATTTT | CASSLVPNQPQHF
TRBJ2-3 | NA | TRBV20-1 | many | TGCAGTGCTAGAGATCGCACCGCCGAACAGTATTTT | CSARDRTAEQYF
TRBJ2-3 | NA | TRBV3-1 | many | TGTGCCAGCAGCCAATGGGCAGATACGCAGTATTTT | CASSQWADTQYF
TRBJ2-7 | TRBD1 | TRBV20-1 | few | TGCAGTGCAAAAGACAGGGTGGCCCACGAGCAGTACTTC | CSAKDRVAHEQYF
TRBJ2-1 | TRBD2 | TRBV5-1 | many | TGCGCCAGCAGCTTGGAAGGGACTAGCGGCCTCTCCTACAATGAGCAGTTCTTC | CASSLEGTSGLSYNEQFF
TRBJ2-5 | NA | TRBV7-2 | NA | TGTGCCAGCAGCAAAATCCAAGAGACCCAGTACTTC | CASSKIQETQYF